This T cell receptor (beta chain) was sequenced during a study of blood T cell repertoires in COVID-19. The wider study: Sites across the United States, Italy and Spain contributed samples from acute and convalescent COVID-19. Sources were T cells, B-cell-depleted T cells, or PBMCs; the material itself was cDNA or gDNA.

Authors' data handling: Researchers report that nucleated cell counts were estimated from reference gene primer amplification. The repertoire was sequenced with immunoSEQ multiplex PCR; TCRdb's copy has only in-frame clones and lacks some. V, J and clone size are those of that table, while D and trimming were read from the DNA. The table lists approximately 180,000 clones, approximately 85% of them singletons. This clone appeared a few times. The CDR3 has 15 amino acids. V lost 7 bases to trimming and J lost 7 bases; unmatched junction nucleotides: 12. The germline V gene has CDR1 MNHEY and CDR2 SMNVEV (reference sequence).

This chain uses TRBV27 with TRBJ2-5; 10 bases match TRBD1. The TCR sequence derives from a human donor with active or convalescent COVID-19. The donor label of this sample is uncertain. Material for sequencing was peripheral blood. CDR3 residues: CASKGQGNVKVTQYF. In DNA form, the CDR3 reads TGTGCCAGCAAGGGACAGGGGAACGTTAAAGTGACCCAGTACTTC.